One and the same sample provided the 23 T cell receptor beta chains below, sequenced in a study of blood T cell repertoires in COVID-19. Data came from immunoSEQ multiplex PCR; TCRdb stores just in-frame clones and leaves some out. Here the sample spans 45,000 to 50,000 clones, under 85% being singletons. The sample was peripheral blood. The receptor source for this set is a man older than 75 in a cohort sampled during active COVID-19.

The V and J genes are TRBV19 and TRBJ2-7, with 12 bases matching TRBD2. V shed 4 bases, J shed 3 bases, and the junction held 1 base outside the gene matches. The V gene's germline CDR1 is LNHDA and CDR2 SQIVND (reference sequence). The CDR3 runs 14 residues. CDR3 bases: TGTGCCAGTAGTACGGGACTAGCGGGCTACGAGCAGTACTTC. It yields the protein CASSTGLAGYEQYF.

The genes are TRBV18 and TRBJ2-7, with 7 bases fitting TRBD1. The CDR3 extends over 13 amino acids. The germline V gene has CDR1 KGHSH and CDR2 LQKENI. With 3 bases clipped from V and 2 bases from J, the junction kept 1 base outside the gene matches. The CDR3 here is CASSPQGAYEQYF. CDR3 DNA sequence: TGTGCCAGCTCACCTCAGGGGGCCTACGAGCAGTACTTC.

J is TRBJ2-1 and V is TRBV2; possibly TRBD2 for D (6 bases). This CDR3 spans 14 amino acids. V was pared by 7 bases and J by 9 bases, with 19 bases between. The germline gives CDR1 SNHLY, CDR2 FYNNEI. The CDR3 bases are TGTGCCAGCAAGGAGGGAGGACTACTCGGTGAGCAGTTCTTC. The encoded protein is CASKEGGLLGEQFF.

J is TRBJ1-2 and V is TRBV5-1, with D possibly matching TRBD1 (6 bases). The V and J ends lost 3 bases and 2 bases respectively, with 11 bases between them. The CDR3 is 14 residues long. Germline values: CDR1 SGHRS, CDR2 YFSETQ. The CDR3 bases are TGCGCCAGCAGCTCGGTCGGACAGAACTATGGCTACACCTTC. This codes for CASSSVGQNYGYTF. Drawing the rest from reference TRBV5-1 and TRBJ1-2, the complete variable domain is KAGVTQTPRYLIKTRGQQVTLSCSPISGHRSVSWYQQTPGQGLQFLFEYFSETQRNKGNFPGRFSGRQFSNSRSEMNVSTLELGDSALYLCASSSVGQNYGYTFGSGTRLTVV.

The chain's CDR3 is CASSPQPDREPYEQYF. The CDR3 DNA reads TGTGCCAGCAGCCCCCAACCTGACAGGGAGCCCTACGAGCAGTACTTC. The chain couples TRBV3-1 (or the pseudogene TRBV3-2) to TRBJ2-7; 7 bases match TRBD1. The germline gives CDR1 LGHDT, CDR2 YNNKEL (reference sequence). The CDR3 totals 16 residues. The V and J ends lost 4 bases and 2 bases, in that order; junction bases with no gene match: 11.

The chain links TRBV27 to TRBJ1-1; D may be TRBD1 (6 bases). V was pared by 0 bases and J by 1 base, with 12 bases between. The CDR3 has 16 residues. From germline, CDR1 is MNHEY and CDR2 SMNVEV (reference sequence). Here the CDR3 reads CASSLSPGGRNTEAFF. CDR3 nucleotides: TGTGCCAGCAGTTTATCACCGGGGGGGCGGAACACTGAAGCTTTCTTT.

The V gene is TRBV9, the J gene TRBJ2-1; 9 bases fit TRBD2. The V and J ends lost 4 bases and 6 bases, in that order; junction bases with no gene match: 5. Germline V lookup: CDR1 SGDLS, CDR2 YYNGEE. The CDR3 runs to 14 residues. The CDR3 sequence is CASSRGGERNEQFF. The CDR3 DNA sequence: TGTGCCAGCAGCCGCGGGGGGGAACGCAATGAGCAGTTCTTC.

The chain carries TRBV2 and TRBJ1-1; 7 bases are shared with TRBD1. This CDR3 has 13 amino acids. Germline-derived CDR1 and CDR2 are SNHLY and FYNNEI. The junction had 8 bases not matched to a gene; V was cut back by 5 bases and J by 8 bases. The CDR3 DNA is TGTGCCAGCAGTTTACAGGGGCGCACGGAAGCTTTCTTT. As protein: CASSLQGRTEAFF.

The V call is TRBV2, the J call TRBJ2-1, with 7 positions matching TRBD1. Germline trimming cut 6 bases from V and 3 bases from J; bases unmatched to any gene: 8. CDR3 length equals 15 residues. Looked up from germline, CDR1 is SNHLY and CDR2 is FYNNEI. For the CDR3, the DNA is TGTGCCAGCAGCCGGGACAGAGGTAACTACAATGAGCAGTTCTTC. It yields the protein CASSRDRGNYNEQFF. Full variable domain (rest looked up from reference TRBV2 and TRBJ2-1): EPEVTQTPSHQVTQMGQEVILRCVPISNHLYFYWYRQILGQKVEFLVSFYNNEISEKSEIFDDQFSVERPDGSNFTLKIRSTKLEDSAMYFCASSRDRGNYNEQFFGPGTRLTVL.

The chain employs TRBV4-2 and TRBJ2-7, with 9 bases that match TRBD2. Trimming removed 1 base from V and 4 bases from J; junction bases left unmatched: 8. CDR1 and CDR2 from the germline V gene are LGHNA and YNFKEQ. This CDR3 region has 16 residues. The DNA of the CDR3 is TGTGCCAGCAGCCAAGGGGGTCAGCGGGGGGAATACGAGCAGTACTTC. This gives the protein CASSQGGQRGEYEQYF.

Here the CDR3 reads CASSQYRRQGPNTEAFF. The DNA of the CDR3 is TGTGCCAGCAGCCAATATAGGCGACAGGGCCCAAACACTGAAGCTTTCTTT. The chain links TRBV3-1 (or the pseudogene TRBV3-2) to TRBJ1-1; 7 bases map to TRBD1. The J segment lost 2 bases and the V segment lost 2 bases, leaving 11 bases of the junction unmatched. This CDR3 comprises 17 residues. Per the germline V gene, CDR1 is LGHDT and CDR2 is YNNKEL (reference sequence).

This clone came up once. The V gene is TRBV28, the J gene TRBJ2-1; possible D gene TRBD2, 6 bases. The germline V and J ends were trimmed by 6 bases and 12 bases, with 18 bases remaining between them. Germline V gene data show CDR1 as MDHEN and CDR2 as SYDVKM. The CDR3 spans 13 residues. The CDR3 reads CASRPPGGVVQFF. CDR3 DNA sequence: TGTGCCAGCAGGCCCCCTGGCGGGGTCGTGCAGTTCTTC.

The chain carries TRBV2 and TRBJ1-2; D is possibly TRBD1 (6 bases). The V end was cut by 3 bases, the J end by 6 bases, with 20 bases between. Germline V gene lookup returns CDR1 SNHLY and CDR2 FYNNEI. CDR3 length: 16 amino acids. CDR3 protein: CASSEVLGQGKDGYTF. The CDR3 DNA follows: TGTGCCAGCAGTGAGGTTTTGGGGCAGGGGAAGGATGGCTACACCTTC.

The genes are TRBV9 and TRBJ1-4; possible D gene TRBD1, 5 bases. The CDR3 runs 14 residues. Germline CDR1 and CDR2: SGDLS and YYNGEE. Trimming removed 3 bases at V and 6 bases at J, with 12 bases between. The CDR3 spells CASSARVSDEKLFF. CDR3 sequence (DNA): TGTGCCAGCAGCGCCAGGGTGTCCGATGAAAAACTGTTTTTT.

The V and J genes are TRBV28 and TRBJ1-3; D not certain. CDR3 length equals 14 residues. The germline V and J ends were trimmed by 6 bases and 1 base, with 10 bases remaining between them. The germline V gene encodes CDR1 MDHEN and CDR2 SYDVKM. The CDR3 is CASRPYSSGNTIYF. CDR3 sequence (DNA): TGTGCCAGCAGACCCTACTCTTCTGGAAACACCATATATTTT. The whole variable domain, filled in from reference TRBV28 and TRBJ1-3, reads DVKVTQSSRYLVKRTGEKVFLECVQDMDHENMFWYRQDPGLGLRLIYFSYDVKMKEKGDIPEGYSVSREKKERFSLILESASTNQTSMYLCASRPYSSGNTIYFGEGSWLTVV.

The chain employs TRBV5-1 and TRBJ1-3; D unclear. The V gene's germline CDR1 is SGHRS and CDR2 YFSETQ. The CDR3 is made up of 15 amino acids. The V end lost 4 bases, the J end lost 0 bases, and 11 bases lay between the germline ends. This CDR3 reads CASSPDGGSGNTIYF. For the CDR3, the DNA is TGCGCCAGCAGCCCGGACGGAGGCTCTGGAAACACCATATATTTT. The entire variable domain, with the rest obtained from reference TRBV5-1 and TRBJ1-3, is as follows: KAGVTQTPRYLIKTRGQQVTLSCSPISGHRSVSWYQQTPGQGLQFLFEYFSETQRNKGNFPGRFSGRQFSNSRSEMNVSTLELGDSALYLCASSPDGGSGNTIYFGEGSWLTVV.

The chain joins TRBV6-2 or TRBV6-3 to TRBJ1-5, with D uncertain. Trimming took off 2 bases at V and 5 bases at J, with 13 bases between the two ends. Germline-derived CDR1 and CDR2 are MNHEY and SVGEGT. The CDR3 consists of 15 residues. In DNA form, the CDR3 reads TGTGCCAGCAGTTACAGCTTCTCTCGAGATCAGCCCCAGCATTTT. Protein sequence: CASSYSFSRDQPQHF.

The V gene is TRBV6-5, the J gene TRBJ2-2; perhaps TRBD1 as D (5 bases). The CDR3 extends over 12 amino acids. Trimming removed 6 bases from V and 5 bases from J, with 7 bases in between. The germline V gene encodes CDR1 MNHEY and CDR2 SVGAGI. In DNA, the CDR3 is TGTGCCAGCAGGGGGCTGACCGGGGAGCTGTTTTTT. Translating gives CASRGLTGELFF.

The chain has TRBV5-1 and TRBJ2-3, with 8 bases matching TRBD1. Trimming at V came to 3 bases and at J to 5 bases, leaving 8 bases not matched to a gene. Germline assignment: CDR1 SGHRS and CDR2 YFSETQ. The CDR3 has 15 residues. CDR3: CASSWGDRRGDTQYF. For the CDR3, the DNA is TGCGCCAGCAGCTGGGGGGACAGGCGTGGAGATACGCAGTATTTT.

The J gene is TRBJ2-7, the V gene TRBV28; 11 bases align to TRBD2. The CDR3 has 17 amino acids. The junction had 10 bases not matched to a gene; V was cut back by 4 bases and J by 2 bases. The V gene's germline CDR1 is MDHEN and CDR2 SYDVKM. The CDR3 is CASSSFIAGGAAYEQYF. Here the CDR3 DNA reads TGTGCCAGCAGTTCATTCATAGCGGGAGGGGCGGCCTACGAGCAGTACTTC.

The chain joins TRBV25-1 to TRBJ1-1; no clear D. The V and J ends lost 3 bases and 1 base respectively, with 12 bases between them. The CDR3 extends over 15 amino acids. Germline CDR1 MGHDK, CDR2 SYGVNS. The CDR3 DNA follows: TGTGCCAGCAGTGATCGCCTAGGAGCGAACACTGAAGCTTTCTTT. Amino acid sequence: CASSDRLGANTEAFF.

The CDR3 is CASSLVSGETQYF. CDR3 coding DNA: TGTGCCAGCAGCTTAGTATCGGGAGAGACCCAGTACTTC. The gene calls are TRBV13 and TRBJ2-5; D not certain. There are 13 residues in the CDR3. Germline V gene data show CDR1 as PRHDT and CDR2 as FYEKMQ (reference sequence). The germline V and J ends were trimmed by 1 base and 4 bases, with 7 bases remaining between them. The variable domain in full, with the rest retrieved from reference TRBV13 and TRBJ2-5, is AAGVIQSPRHLIKEKRETATLKCYPIPRHDTVYWYQQGPGQDPQFLISFYEKMQSDKGSIPDRFSAQQFSDYHSELNMSSLELGDSALYFCASSLVSGETQYFGPGTRLLVL.

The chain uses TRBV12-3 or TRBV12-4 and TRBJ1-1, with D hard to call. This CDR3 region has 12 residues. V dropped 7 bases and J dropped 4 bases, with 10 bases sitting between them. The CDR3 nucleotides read TGTGCCAGCATGGTCCCGGGCACTGAAGCTTTCTTT. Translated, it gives CASMVPGTEAFF.